The 17 T cell receptor beta chains given below trace back to one sample, sequenced in a study of cytomegalovirus exposure and HLA in healthy donors. The primer mix had 60 Vbeta and 13 Jbeta primers. The data were produced by immunoSEQ multiplex PCR, yet TCRdb's version contains in-frame clones alone and is incomplete. This listing includes just under 60,000 clones. Specimen: PBMCs. These receptors originate from a male donor in good health and CMV-seronegative.

The V call is TRBV5-1, the J call TRBJ2-7; TRBD1 aligns across 7 bases. Germline CDR1 SGHRS, CDR2 YFSETQ. With V trimmed by 5 bases and J by 2 bases, 10 bases remained unmatched. The CDR3 has 15 residues. CDR3 coding DNA: TGCGCCAGCAGGATGTACGACAGGGTCGCCTACGAGCAGTACTTC. It is translated as CASRMYDRVAYEQYF.

The chain employs TRBV6-5 and TRBJ2-1; a weak D match, TRBD2 (5 bases). V was pared by 2 bases and J by 5 bases, with 13 bases between. This CDR3 has 15 residues. Germline lookup yields CDR1 MNHEY and CDR2 SVGAGI. The CDR3 is CASSYGRGSDNEQFF. DNA for the CDR3: TGTGCCAGCAGTTACGGGAGAGGGTCCGACAATGAGCAGTTCTTC.

This chain links TRBV15 with TRBJ2-3; D possibly corresponds to TRBD2 (5 bases). V was pared by 5 bases and J by 1 base, with 13 bases between. CDR1 and CDR2 from the germline V gene are LNHNV and YYDKDF (reference sequence). The CDR3 has 15 amino acids. This chain's CDR3 is CATSWEIGRTDTQYF. The CDR3 nucleotides read TGTGCCACCAGCTGGGAGATCGGACGCACAGATACGCAGTATTTT.

This chain uses TRBV2 with TRBJ2-1; TRBD2 aligns across 7 bases. This CDR3 spans 14 amino acids. The V segment lost 2 bases and the J segment 6 bases; nucleotides outside the gene matches: 4. Looked up from germline, CDR1 is SNHLY and CDR2 is FYNNEI. The CDR3 DNA is TGTGCCAGCAGTGAACGTGGGGGGGGCAATGAGCAGTTCTTC. It yields the protein CASSERGGGNEQFF. The full variable domain, rest sourced from reference TRBV2 and TRBJ2-1, is EPEVTQTPSHQVTQMGQEVILRCVPISNHLYFYWYRQILGQKVEFLVSFYNNEISEKSEIFDDQFSVERPDGSNFTLKIRSTKLEDSAMYFCASSERGGGNEQFFGPGTRLTVL.

This sequence joins TRBV11-2 and TRBJ2-7; the match to TRBD2 covers 14 bases. The CDR3 spans 17 residues. The junction had 9 bases not matched to a gene; V was cut back by 5 bases and J by 3 bases. Germline CDR1 reads SGHAT; CDR2 reads FQNNGV. The CDR3 sequence: CASSPQGLAGAFYEQYF. The CDR3 DNA follows: TGTGCCAGCAGCCCCCAGGGACTAGCGGGAGCATTCTACGAGCAGTACTTC.

V gene TRBV5-5 combines with J gene TRBJ2-6, with 8 bases matching TRBD1. The CDR3 loop spans 19 amino acids. J was trimmed by 0 bases and V by 4 bases; bases with no gene match: 12. CDR1 and CDR2 from the germline V gene are SGHKS and YYEKEE (reference sequence). The CDR3 nucleotides read TGTGCCAGCAGCGGAAGGAGGACAGGGATGATCTCTGGGGCCAACGTCCTGACTTTC. This sequence encodes CASSGRRTGMISGANVLTF.

This chain uses TRBV5-1 with TRBJ1-2, with D possibly TRBD1 on 6 matching bases. The CDR3 length is 15 residues. The V end was cut by 0 bases, the J end by 0 bases, with 9 bases between. Germline assignment: CDR1 SGHRS and CDR2 YFSETQ. This CDR3 is CASSLEGTPNYGYTF. For the CDR3, the DNA is TGCGCCAGCAGCTTGGAAGGGACACCTAACTATGGCTACACCTTC.

This sequence joins TRBV11-2 and TRBJ1-1; TRBD1 is a possible D gene (6 bases). This CDR3 is built from 13 residues. Germline CDR1 reads SGHAT; CDR2 reads FQNNGV. The V and J ends lost 10 bases and 8 bases respectively, with 20 bases between them. The CDR3 reads CATGLWGGKEAFF. The CDR3 DNA sequence: TGTGCCACTGGATTGTGGGGGGGCAAGGAAGCTTTCTTT.

V is TRBV5-1 and J is TRBJ2-5, with 10 bases matching TRBD1. The J segment lost 4 bases and the V segment lost 4 bases, leaving 7 bases of the junction unmatched. The CDR3 has 15 residues. Germline CDR1 is SGHRS and CDR2 is YFSETQ. The CDR3 here is CASSPDRGHVETQYF. CDR3 DNA: TGCGCCAGCAGCCCAGACAGGGGGCATGTAGAGACCCAGTACTTC. Complete variable domain (other parts from reference TRBV5-1 and TRBJ2-5): KAGVTQTPRYLIKTRGQQVTLSCSPISGHRSVSWYQQTPGQGLQFLFEYFSETQRNKGNFPGRFSGRQFSNSRSEMNVSTLELGDSALYLCASSPDRGHVETQYFGPGTRLLVL.

The chain carries TRBV6-4 and TRBJ2-2; D gene ambiguous. This CDR3 comprises 14 residues. V lost 0 bases and J 4 bases, leaving 6 bases between the germline ends. Germline CDR1 and CDR2: MRHNA and SNTAGT. CDR3 sequence reads: CASSDSPGTGELFF. The CDR3 bases are TGTGCCAGCAGTGACTCCCCCGGCACCGGGGAGCTGTTTTTT.

The chain uses TRBV6-1 and TRBJ1-2; D perhaps matches TRBD1 (5 bases). V lost 4 bases and J 2 bases, leaving 20 bases between the germline ends. Per germline, CDR1 MNHNS and CDR2 SASEGT. CDR3 length: 17 residues. For the CDR3, the DNA is TGTGCCAGCAGTGCCTCGGGGGTCCTACCTGCGAACTATGGCTACACCTTC. It encodes CASSASGVLPANYGYTF.

This rearrangement joins TRBV29-1 to TRBJ2-5; D is perhaps TRBD2 (6 bases). Trimming shortened V by 8 bases and J by 0 bases, and 13 bases separated the two germline ends. There are 13 residues in the CDR3. Per the germline V gene, CDR1 is SQVTM and CDR2 is ANQGSEA. CDR3 nucleotides: TGCAGCTCGGAGGGGCCGTACCAAGAGACCCAGTACTTC. It codes for CSSEGPYQETQYF.

This sequence joins TRBV29-1 and TRBJ1-4, with 11 bases aligning to TRBD1. V was clipped by 4 bases and J by 7 bases; unmatched bases: 5. Germline-derived CDR1 and CDR2 are SQVTM and ANQGSEA. This CDR3 spans 14 amino acids. The CDR3 DNA is TGCAGCGTTGGAGGACAGGGGGCAGGTGAAAAACTGTTTTTT. This translates into CSVGGQGAGEKLFF.

The chain couples TRBV9 to TRBJ2-7, with D possibly being TRBD1 (8 bases). The CDR3 sequence is 15 residues long. CDR1 is SGDLS, CDR2 YYNGEE, per germline. Trimming removed 4 bases from V and 4 bases from J, with 18 bases in between. CDR3: CASSPRGQGGYEQYF. The DNA of the CDR3 is TGTGCCAGCAGCCCGAGAGGACAGGGAGGGTACGAGCAGTACTTC.

The chain joins TRBV4-1 to TRBJ2-7, with D perhaps TRBD1 (5 bases). Germline CDR1 and CDR2: MGHRA and YSYEKL. The CDR3 extends over 15 amino acids. V shed 4 bases and J shed 7 bases, with 20 bases lying between them. The chain's CDR3 is CASSLVGQGALEQYF. The DNA for the CDR3 is TGCGCCAGCAGCCTAGTCGGGCAGGGCGCCTTGGAGCAGTACTTC.

The V call is TRBV11-2, the J call TRBJ2-1; D remains unclear. CDR1 is SGHAT, CDR2 FQNNGV, per germline. Trimming stripped 1 base from V and 16 bases from J, with 11 bases between. The CDR3 contains 11 residues. CDR3 protein: CASSLGSPVFF. DNA of the CDR3: TGTGCCAGCAGCTTAGGTAGCCCGGTATTCTTC.

The rearrangement joins TRBV7-9 to TRBJ2-1; 10 bases match TRBD1. The CDR3 extends over 13 amino acids. V was pared by 5 bases and J by 15 bases, with 10 bases of the junction left unmatched. Looked up from germline, CDR1 is SEHNR and CDR2 is FQNEAQ (reference sequence). CDR3 protein: CASSPNLGDRGFF. The CDR3 DNA follows: TGTGCCAGCAGCCCCAATCTTGGGGACAGGGGGTTCTTC.